Listed below are T cell receptor beta chains from one sample, sequenced in a study of cytomegalovirus exposure and HLA in healthy donors. Profiling relied on immunoSEQ multiplex PCR, and the TCRdb table lists in-frame clones only, not all of them. The sample has 130,000 or so clones; roughly 78% are singletons. Specimen: PBMCs. The receptors were gathered from a man aged 18 to 30 in good health and CMV-seropositive. Both conserved end residues are part of each CDR3. Fields, in order: D gene, J gene, clone size, V gene, CDR3 DNA, CDR3 protein. A D gene is named only where the DNA matches it firmly. The listing skips clone size in some rows; elsewhere it reads once, few, many or a size class.

>TRBD1|TRBJ2-2|.|TRBV27
TGTGCCAGCAGTCCAACCCCGGGACAGGGAAAGTTTTTT
CASSPTPGQGKFF
>.|TRBJ2-7|once|TRBV29-1
TGCAGCGTTTTGGACTTGTCCTACGAGCAGTACTTC
CSVLDLSYEQYF
>.|TRBJ1-2|.|TRBV11-2
TGTGCCAGCAGCCCCCGGACTGTTAACTATGGCTACACCTTC
CASSPRTVNYGYTF
>TRBD1|TRBJ2-7|once|TRBV27
TGTGCCAGCAGTCCAGGGGACAGTCCCTACGAGCAGTACTTC
CASSPGDSPYEQYF
>.|TRBJ1-1|.|TRBV6-1
TGTGCCAGCAGTGAAGGCCCGGGAGGAGGAGCTTTCTTT
CASSEGPGGGAFF
>.|TRBJ2-1|.|TRBV4-2
TGTGCCAGCAGCCAGCCAGCGGAGGCGCAGTTCTTC
CASSQPAEAQFF
>TRBD2|TRBJ2-7|.|TRBV4-1
TGCGCCAGCAGCCAATCTTCTAGCGGGAACTACGAGCAGTACTTC
CASSQSSSGNYEQYF
>.|TRBJ2-7|.|TRBV19
TGTGCCAGTAAGGACAAGGAGCCATCCTACGAGCAGTACTTC
CASKDKEPSYEQYF
>.|TRBJ2-7|.|TRBV4-1
TGCGCCAGCAGCTCCCTAGGGGGCTACGAGCAGTACTTC
CASSSLGGYEQYF
>TRBD2|TRBJ2-3|.|TRBV28
TGTGCCAGCAAAACTAGCGGGAGGCTTAACGCAGATACGCAGTATTTT
CASKTSGRLNADTQYF
>TRBD2|TRBJ2-1|.|TRBV5-1
TGCGCCAGCAGCTTGAGGGGGACTAGCGGTTACAATGAGCAGTTCTTC
CASSLRGTSGYNEQFF
>.|TRBJ1-5|few|TRBV19
TGTGCCAGTAAATCAGCGGGGACCGGGGGTTGGACCCAGCATTTT
CASKSAGTGGWTQHF
>TRBD2|TRBJ2-7|once|TRBV5-4
TGTGCCAGCAGTCCCGGGACTAGCGGCTACGAGCAGTACTTC
CASSPGTSGYEQYF
>TRBD1|TRBJ1-1|.|TRBV7-9
TGTTCCAGCAGCTTAGATGGGACAGGGATCACTGAAGCTTTCTTT
CSSSLDGTGITEAFF
>TRBD1|TRBJ2-7|few|TRBV18
TGTGCCAGCTCACCATTGGGGACAGGGAGAGGCGAGCAGTACTTC
CASSPLGTGRGEQYF
>TRBD2|TRBJ2-3|.|TRBV18
TGTGCCAGCTCCTGGACTAGCGGGACCGCAGATACGCAGTATTTT
CASSWTSGTADTQYF
>.|TRBJ2-3|.|TRBV29-1
TGCAGCGTTGGCGCACTGGTCACAGATACGCAGTATTTT
CSVGALVTDTQYF
>.|TRBJ2-1|once|TRBV7-9
TGTGCCAGCAGCCTACGGGAGTTACATGAGCAGTTCTTC
CASSLRELHEQFF
>.|TRBJ1-1|.|TRBV4-1
TGCGCCAGCAGCCAAGATTCAGTGAACACTGAAGCTTTCTTT
CASSQDSVNTEAFF
>.|TRBJ1-1|.|TRBV11-2
TGTGCCAGCAGCTTATTGAGCACTGAAGCTTTCTTT
CASSLLSTEAFF
>TRBD1|TRBJ1-2|.|TRBV27
TGTGCCAGCAGAGGGCAGGGGGATAACTATGGCTACACCTTC
CASRGQGDNYGYTF
>.|TRBJ2-1|.|TRBV6-5
TGTGCCAGCAGTTCCACTCTGGAGCAGTTCTTC
CASSSTLEQFF
>.|TRBJ1-2|.|TRBV10-1
TGCGCCAGCAGTGAGTCGGGGAGCTATGGCTACACCTTC
CASSESGSYGYTF
>.|TRBJ2-7|.|TRBV5-4
TGTGCCAGCAGCTTGCACGCTATACTCTACGAGCAGTACTTC
CASSLHAILYEQYF
>TRBD1|TRBJ2-2|few|TRBV7-2
TGTGCCAGCAGCCCAGGACAGGGTGGGACCGGGGAGCTGTTTTTT
CASSPGQGGTGELFF
>TRBD1|TRBJ2-7|.|TRBV9
TGTGCCAGCAGCGTAGAGGACAGGGGAGACGAGCAGTACTTC
CASSVEDRGDEQYF
>.|TRBJ1-3|.|TRBV9
TGTGCCAGCAGCGTAGATAGAGGAGGAGAGAACACCATATATTTT
CASSVDRGGENTIYF
>TRBD1|TRBJ1-5|.|TRBV11-2
TGTGCCAGCAGCGGACAGGGCAATCAGCCCCAGCATTTT
CASSGQGNQPQHF
>.|TRBJ2-7|.|TRBV21-1
TGTGCCTCCCAATCCGGACCCCATCGCGGGCGTGTTTTCGAGCAGTACTTC
CASQSGPHRGRVFEQYF
>TRBD1|TRBJ1-2|.|TRBV28
TGTGCCAGCAGTTATAGGGGGCGCGGTACAGTCGTGGGTGGCTACACCTTC
CASSYRGRGTVVGGYTF
>.|TRBJ1-1|.|TRBV19
TGTGCCAGTTCTGGAGAGGGAAGGGGACTAGGGAACACTGAAGCTTTCTTT
CASSGEGRGLGNTEAFF
>TRBD2|TRBJ2-1|.|TRBV5-1
TGCGCCAGCAGCTTGCCTAGCGGGGCTGGTTACAATGAGCAGTTCTTC
CASSLPSGAGYNEQFF
>TRBD1|TRBJ2-7|.|TRBV5-6
TGTGCCAGCAGCTTGGACAGGGGTTACGAGCAGTACTTC
CASSLDRGYEQYF
>TRBD1|TRBJ2-7|few|TRBV6-1
TGTGCCAGCAGTGACCCGGGACAGGGAGCCTACGAGCAGTACTTC
CASSDPGQGAYEQYF
>TRBD2|TRBJ2-5|once|TRBV7-9
TGTGCCAGCAGCTTAGCTAGCGGGATAGAGACCCAGTACTTC
CASSLASGIETQYF
>.|TRBJ1-1|.|TRBV28
TGTGCCAGCAGTTTACCCGGACAGACTGAAGCTTTCTTT
CASSLPGQTEAFF
>TRBD2|TRBJ2-7|.|TRBV27
TGTGCCAGCACCCGGACTAGCGGGAGCTCCTACGAGCAGTACTTC
CASTRTSGSSYEQYF
>TRBD1|TRBJ1-5|.|TRBV2
TGTGCCAGCAGCCTCCGGGACAGGTCCAATCAGCCCCAGCATTTT
CASSLRDRSNQPQHF
>.|TRBJ1-4|few|TRBV25-1
TGTGCCAGCAGTGAACGGGAAAAACTGTTTTTT
CASSEREKLFF
>TRBD2|TRBJ2-1|.|TRBV19
TGTGCCAGTAGTAGGACTAGCGGGATTTCCTACAATGAGCAGTTCTTC
CASSRTSGISYNEQFF
>TRBD2|TRBJ2-3|.|TRBV28
TGTGCCAGCACGACTAGCGGGTTAAGCACAGATACGCAGTATTTT
CASTTSGLSTDTQYF
>TRBD2|TRBJ2-5|.|TRBV15
TGTGCCACCAGCGTCTTCGGACTAGCGGGAGTGGGGGAGACCCAGTACTTC
CATSVFGLAGVGETQYF
>.|TRBJ2-1|.|TRBV5-1
TGCGCCAGCAGCTTTGGACAGATTGGGAACAATGAGCAGTTCTTC
CASSFGQIGNNEQFF
>.|TRBJ2-7|.|TRBV6-5
TGTGCCAGCAGTTCTCGGGAGCACTCCTACGAGCAGTACTTC
CASSSREHSYEQYF
>.|TRBJ1-2|.|TRBV30
TGTGCCTGGAGGCTCAACAGCTATGGCTACACCTTC
CAWRLNSYGYTF
>.|TRBJ1-5|.|TRBV14
TGTGCCAGCAGCCAAGAAAGGATCTCCAGGAGGGATCAGCCCCAGCATTTT
CASSQERISRRDQPQHF
>.|TRBJ1-2|.|TRBV7-2
TGTGCCAGCAGACCGGATCGATCAGGTGGCTACACCTTC
CASRPDRSGGYTF
>TRBD1|TRBJ1-5|.|TRBV6-6
TGTGCCAGCATTCTCGACAGGGGGCTCAATCAGCCCCAGCATTTT
CASILDRGLNQPQHF
>.|TRBJ1-1|.|TRBV7-9
TGTGCCAGCAGCCCAACGGGGGACCCCTACACTGAAGCTTTCTTT
CASSPTGDPYTEAFF
>.|TRBJ2-1|.|TRBV9
TGTGCCAGCAGCGTAGATCCTAGCGACTACAATGAGCAGTTCTTC
CASSVDPSDYNEQFF
>TRBD2|TRBJ2-2|.|TRBV5-1
TGCGCCAGCAGTTCTACAGCGGGAGGTGTCGTCGGGGAGCTGTTTTTT
CASSSTAGGVVGELFF
>.|TRBJ1-2|.|TRBV4-1
TGCGCCAGCAGCCAAGATGACAGAGACTACTATGGCTACACCTTC
CASSQDDRDYYGYTF
>TRBD2|TRBJ2-7|once|TRBV29-1
TGCAGCGTTGTGGGGGGGGGAGTTGGGGTGAGGGGCTACGAGCAGTACTTC
CSVVGGGVGVRGYEQYF
>.|TRBJ1-2|.|TRBV5-4
TGTGCCAGCAGGGGGGGGACGTCTTTAGGCTACACCTTC
CASRGGTSLGYTF